This entry is about one T cell receptor (beta chain). Antigen specificity is unknown. The CDR3 spans 15 residues. The germline V gene encodes CDR1 SGHTA and CDR2 FQGNSA. The J segment lost 3 bases and the V segment lost 5 bases, leaving 6 bases of the junction unmatched. This entry comes from a study of blood T cells in healthy people across ages. Study results and caveats: Per million T cells, TCR beta diversity dropped about linearly as age rose.

Primed by a sample-barcoded 5' primer and a J-beta primer mix, a second PCR proceeded for about 7 to 11 cycles. TCRdb ran MiXCR on the 5' RACE reads and lists one entry per CDR3 protein. The data contain about 680,000 distinct CDR3 sequences, 49% of them seen just once; the ten biggest clones take up about 32%. Sequenced: blood. The sequence came from an older woman in good health. This chain joins TRBV7-2 and TRBJ2-3, with 9 bases lining up with TRBD2. The CDR3 region is CASSTVGLATDTQYF. The CDR3 nucleotides read TGTGCCAGCAGCACGGTCGGACTAGCGACAGATACGCAGTATTTT.